A selection of T cell receptor beta chains follows, all from one sample in a study of beta chain features in type 1 diabetes. The assay was immunoSEQ multiplex PCR, and TCRdb's table has in-frame clones only and misses some. The data hold nearly 350,000 clones, with over 7% observed a single time. The specimen sequenced was central memory CD4+ T cells from blood. These receptors all come from a man aged 30 to 39 with type 1 diabetes. The CDR3 runs from the conserved cysteine through the conserved F or W. A D gene is named only where the DNA matches it firmly. Expanded clones are given a class, and other clones once, few, many or no size at all.

clone_size: NA
d_call: NA
j_call: TRBJ2-2
v_call: TRBV5-1
cdr3_aa: CASSPGAGRNTGELFF
cdr3_nt: TGCGCCAGCAGCCCCGGAGCGGGTCGGAACACCGGGGAGCTGTTTTTT

clone_size: NA
d_call: NA
j_call: TRBJ2-7
v_call: TRBV28
cdr3_aa: CASSSTATYEQYF
cdr3_nt: TGTGCCAGCAGTTCGACCGCGACCTACGAGCAGTACTTC

clone_size: NA
d_call: TRBD1
j_call: TRBJ1-2
v_call: TRBV19
cdr3_aa: CASNPGDRPNYGYTF
cdr3_nt: TGTGCCAGTAACCCGGGGGACAGACCTAACTATGGCTACACCTTC

clone_size: NA
d_call: NA
j_call: TRBJ1-2
v_call: TRBV4-3
cdr3_aa: CASSQEGRGGYTF
cdr3_nt: TGCGCCAGCAGCCAAGAGGGGAGAGGTGGCTACACCTTC

clone_size: NA
d_call: NA
j_call: TRBJ1-5
v_call: TRBV27
cdr3_aa: CASSLRVKQPQHF
cdr3_nt: TGTGCCAGCAGTTTAAGGGTTAAGCAGCCCCAGCATTTT

clone_size: NA
d_call: NA
j_call: TRBJ1-2
v_call: TRBV28
cdr3_aa: CASRFDDSAAISYGYTF
cdr3_nt: TGTGCCAGCAGGTTCGACGACAGTGCTGCCATTTCTTATGGCTACACCTTC

clone_size: few
d_call: NA
j_call: TRBJ2-1
v_call: TRBV4-1
cdr3_aa: CASSQESQEQFF
cdr3_nt: TGCGCCAGCAGCCAAGAAAGCCAAGAGCAGTTCTTC

clone_size: NA
d_call: NA
j_call: TRBJ1-1
v_call: TRBV9
cdr3_aa: CASSIDTGGTEAFF
cdr3_nt: TGTGCCAGCAGTATTGACACGGGGGGGACTGAAGCTTTCTTT

clone_size: NA
d_call: TRBD1
j_call: TRBJ1-1
v_call: TRBV5-1
cdr3_aa: CASSLVPGGLDTEAFF
cdr3_nt: TGCGCCAGCAGCTTGGTGCCAGGGGGCTTGGACACTGAAGCTTTCTTT

clone_size: few
d_call: NA
j_call: TRBJ2-3
v_call: TRBV30
cdr3_aa: CAWSGGDTQYF
cdr3_nt: TGTGCCTGGAGTGGCGGAGATACGCAGTATTTT

clone_size: NA
d_call: NA
j_call: TRBJ2-4
v_call: TRBV11-2
cdr3_aa: CASSSPRDLLNIQYF
cdr3_nt: TGTGCCAGCAGCTCCCCGAGGGACCTATTAAACATTCAGTACTTC

clone_size: NA
d_call: NA
j_call: TRBJ2-3
v_call: TRBV18
cdr3_aa: CASSPRGGVQDTQYF
cdr3_nt: TGTGCCAGCTCCCCAAGGGGGGGAGTTCAGGATACGCAGTATTTT

clone_size: NA
d_call: NA
j_call: TRBJ2-7
v_call: TRBV6-5
cdr3_aa: CASRTSTGAYEQYF
cdr3_nt: TGTGCCAGCAGGACATCGACAGGAGCCTACGAGCAGTACTTC

clone_size: NA
d_call: NA
j_call: TRBJ1-6
v_call: TRBV18
cdr3_aa: CASSPNRGGDSPLHF
cdr3_nt: TGTGCCAGCTCACCCAACAGAGGGGGGGATTCACCCCTCCACTTT

clone_size: few
d_call: NA
j_call: TRBJ1-2
v_call: TRBV28
cdr3_aa: CASRLPGGDYGYTF
cdr3_nt: TGTGCCAGCAGGTTACCGGGGGGCGACTATGGCTACACCTTC

clone_size: few
d_call: TRBD1
j_call: TRBJ1-5
v_call: TRBV29-1
cdr3_aa: CSVVGTGDQPQHF
cdr3_nt: TGCAGCGTTGTCGGGACAGGGGATCAGCCCCAGCATTTT

clone_size: few
d_call: NA
j_call: TRBJ1-2
v_call: TRBV5-8
cdr3_aa: CASSSGSRHHGYTF
cdr3_nt: TGTGCCAGCAGCTCAGGGTCACGCCACCATGGCTACACCTTC

clone_size: few
d_call: TRBD2
j_call: TRBJ2-3
v_call: TRBV11-2
cdr3_aa: CATRSGGTDTQYF
cdr3_nt: TGTGCCACCCGTAGCGGGGGTACAGATACGCAGTATTTT

clone_size: NA
d_call: NA
j_call: TRBJ2-7
v_call: TRBV27
cdr3_aa: CASSKFGDYEQYF
cdr3_nt: TGTGCCAGCAGTAAGTTTGGAGACTACGAGCAGTACTTC

clone_size: few
d_call: TRBD1
j_call: TRBJ1-2
v_call: TRBV7-9
cdr3_aa: CASSLSGQAISNYGYTF
cdr3_nt: TGTGCCAGCAGCTTGTCGGGACAGGCGATATCTAACTATGGCTACACCTTC

clone_size: NA
d_call: NA
j_call: TRBJ1-3
v_call: TRBV29-1
cdr3_aa: CSVDSGNTIYF
cdr3_nt: TGCAGCGTTGACAGTGGAAACACCATATATTTT

clone_size: NA
d_call: NA
j_call: TRBJ2-7
v_call: TRBV7-9
cdr3_aa: CASRGGNYEQYF
cdr3_nt: TGTGCCAGCAGGGGGGGAAACTACGAGCAGTACTTC